This entry lists 23 T cell receptor beta chains sequenced from one sample in a study of blood T cell repertoires in COVID-19. TCRdb keeps only in-frame clones here, not all; method: immunoSEQ multiplex PCR. The sample holds around 270,000 clones; about 86% are singletons and the top ten take under 2%. The sequencing sample was made of peripheral blood. The receptors were sampled from a man aged 25-45 years with active or convalescent COVID-19.

J is TRBJ1-4 and V is TRBV5-6; the D gene is possibly TRBD1 (6 bases). This CDR3 is built from 14 residues. Trimming removed 4 bases from V and 7 bases from J, with 14 bases in between. Germline lookup yields CDR1 SGHDT and CDR2 YYEEEE. The CDR3 here is CASSPMDRGEKLFF. The CDR3 nucleotides are TGTGCCAGCAGCCCTATGGACAGAGGTGAAAAACTGTTTTTT. The variable domain in full, with the rest retrieved from reference TRBV5-6 and TRBJ1-4, is DAGVTQSPTHLIKTRGQQVTLRCSPKSGHDTVSWYQQALGQGPQFIFQYYEEEERQRGNFPDRFSGHQFPNYSSELNVNALLLGDSALYLCASSPMDRGEKLFFGSGTQLSVL.

This clone was seen a handful of times. The rearrangement links TRBV5-5 to TRBJ1-1; D remains ambiguous. Germline V CDR1 and CDR2: SGHKS, YYEKEE (reference sequence). V lost 4 bases to trimming and J lost 1 base, with 14 bases between them. CDR3 length: 15 amino acids. For the CDR3, the DNA is TGTGCCAGCAGCCCGTCCTCCGGAGCGAACACTGAAGCTTTCTTT. It translates to CASSPSSGANTEAFF.

This chain uses TRBV4-1 with TRBJ1-1; unclear D gene. The CDR3 totals 13 residues. Germline V gene lookup returns CDR1 MGHRA and CDR2 YSYEKL. Trimming cost V 4 bases and J 0 bases, with 6 bases left between them. CDR3 residues: CASSPGMNTEAFF. The DNA of the CDR3 is TGCGCCAGCAGCCCCGGGATGAACACTGAAGCTTTCTTT.

The chain joins TRBV4-1 to TRBJ2-1; 7 bases align to TRBD1. CDR1 and CDR2 from the germline V gene are MGHRA and YSYEKL. The CDR3 loop spans 13 amino acids. The ends lost 1 base at V and 7 bases at J; junction bases unmatched: 1. The chain's CDR3 is CASSQGRGNEQFF. CDR3 coding DNA: TGCGCCAGCAGCCAAGGCAGGGGGAATGAGCAGTTCTTC.

The chain carries TRBV21-1 and TRBJ1-5; the tabulated D call, TRBD1, remains unverified against the DNA. TRBV21-1 is described as a pseudogene. CDR3 size: 17 residues. CDR3 nucleotide sequence: TGTGCCAGCAGCAAAGTTTCTTGCCCCAGGGCCTTACAGCCCCAGCATTTT. Translation: CASSKVSCPRALQPQHF.

The chain links TRBV12-3 or TRBV12-4 to TRBJ1-1, with D uncertain. There are 13 residues in the CDR3. Trimming removed 6 bases from V and 1 base from J, with 9 bases in between. This CDR3 is CASRRTANTEAFF. In DNA form, the CDR3 reads TGTGCCAGCAGACGAACAGCGAACACTGAAGCTTTCTTT.

The genes are TRBV29-1 and TRBJ1-4, with no clear D. The germline V and J ends were trimmed by 4 bases and 0 bases, with 12 bases remaining between them. Germline assignment: CDR1 SQVTM and CDR2 ANQGSEA. The CDR3 extends over 15 amino acids. The CDR3 coding sequence is TGCAGCGTTGTTGTGGCGGTGGCAACTAATGAAAAACTGTTTTTT. Translating it yields CSVVVAVATNEKLFF.

V gene TRBV30 combines with J gene TRBJ2-3, with TRBD2 matching 11 bases. CDR1 GTSNPN and CDR2 SVGIG come from the germline V gene (reference sequence). The CDR3 is 14 amino acids. With 5 bases clipped from V and 7 bases from J, the junction kept 8 bases outside the gene matches. The CDR3 protein is CAWDHSGGANTQYF. In DNA, the CDR3 is TGTGCCTGGGACCATAGCGGGGGGGCAAATACGCAGTATTTT.

This chain joins TRBV4-3 and TRBJ1-2; no reliable D call. This CDR3 has 13 amino acids. Trimming took 3 bases from V and 1 from J, leaving 6 bases between them. The germline V gene has CDR1 LGHNA and CDR2 YSLEER. CDR3 bases: TGCGCCAGCAGCCAGACTCATAACTATGGCTACACCTTC. Its translation: CASSQTHNYGYTF.

The V gene is TRBV2, the J gene TRBJ1-1, with 7 nucleotides matching TRBD1. CDR1 and CDR2 (germline): SNHLY, FYNNEI. V gave up 8 bases and J gave up 3 bases; unmatched junction bases: 9. This CDR3 contains 14 residues. The CDR3 bases are TGTGCCAGCGGACAGGCGCTGAGGGACACTGAAGCTTTCTTT. Protein: CASGQALRDTEAFF.

The chain couples TRBV2 to TRBJ1-2; 10 bases agree with TRBD1. The CDR3 consists of 15 residues. In germline, CDR1 is SNHLY, CDR2 FYNNEI. The ends lost 1 base at V and 2 bases at J; junction bases unmatched: 1. The CDR3 coding sequence is TGTGCCAGCAGTGAAGGGGGACAGGGGAACTATGGCTACACCTTC. The encoded protein is CASSEGGQGNYGYTF.

The chain is built from TRBV29-1 and TRBJ1-2, with TRBD1 identical over 10 bases. The germline V gene has CDR1 SQVTM and CDR2 ANQGSEA. CDR3 length equals 14 residues. J lost 4 bases, V lost 6 bases, and 8 bases had no gene match. The CDR3 bases are TGCAGCGTCGAGACAGGGGGCGCGGGCTATGGCTACACCTTC. It yields the protein CSVETGGAGYGYTF.

This clone was seen a few times. The chain couples TRBV30 to TRBJ1-4; 9 nucleotides match TRBD1. Trimming took 0 bases from V and 2 from J; bases not matched to a gene: 7. The germline gives CDR1 GTSNPN, CDR2 SVGIG (reference sequence). This CDR3 contains 17 residues. The CDR3 DNA follows: TGTGCCTGGAGTGTAGGGGACAGGGTGGTTACTAATGAAAAACTGTTTTTT. This gives the protein CAWSVGDRVVTNEKLFF.

This clone showed up just once. The chain has TRBV2 and TRBJ1-1; D not resolved. Germline values: CDR1 SNHLY, CDR2 FYNNEI. The CDR3 contains 13 residues. Trimming removed 3 bases from V and 6 bases from J, with 11 bases in between. DNA for the CDR3: TGTGCCAGCAGTGAGGTTCACCAGGCTGAAGCTTTCTTT. This sequence encodes CASSEVHQAEAFF. The full variable domain, its missing parts supplied by reference TRBV2 and TRBJ1-1, is EPEVTQTPSHQVTQMGQEVILRCVPISNHLYFYWYRQILGQKVEFLVSFYNNEISEKSEIFDDQFSVERPDGSNFTLKIRSTKLEDSAMYFCASSEVHQAEAFFGQGTRLTVV.

The rearrangement joins TRBV7-3 to TRBJ2-1; D gene ambiguous. This CDR3 contains 16 residues. CDR1 SGHTA and CDR2 FQGTGA come from the germline V gene. V lost 0 bases to trimming and J lost 0 bases, with 9 bases between them. The CDR3 loop reads CASSLTVTVSYNEQFF. The CDR3, as DNA: TGTGCCAGCAGCTTAACGGTAACAGTCTCCTACAATGAGCAGTTCTTC.

This chain joins TRBV2 and TRBJ1-2; perhaps TRBD1 as D (5 bases). The V end lost 10 bases, the J end lost 0 bases, and 12 bases lay between the germline ends. Germline CDR1 is SNHLY and CDR2 is FYNNEI. This CDR3 spans 13 amino acids. This CDR3 reads CAKKQEANYGYTF. Written as DNA, the CDR3 is TGTGCCAAAAAACAGGAAGCTAACTATGGCTACACCTTC.

This rearrangement joins TRBV9 to TRBJ2-7; perhaps TRBD1 as D (5 bases). The CDR3 covers 14 residues. CDR1 is SGDLS, CDR2 YYNGEE, per germline. The V gene lost 4 bases and the J gene lost 3 bases, with 14 bases spanning the gap. CDR3 region: CASSPGQGRYEQYF. CDR3 nucleotide sequence: TGTGCCAGCAGCCCCGGCCAGGGCCGCTACGAGCAGTACTTC.

This rearrangement joins TRBV3-1 (or the pseudogene TRBV3-2) to TRBJ2-7, with 8 bases that match TRBD1. V dropped 7 bases and J dropped 6; count of bases not matched to a gene: 2. The CDR3 has 11 residues. CDR1 LGHDT and CDR2 YNNKEL come from the germline V gene (reference sequence). DNA for the CDR3: TGTGCCAGCATCAGGGGGCGCGAGCAGTACTTC. As protein: CASIRGREQYF.

The chain couples TRBV7-7 to TRBJ2-1; 12 bases agree with TRBD1. Germline V gene sequence: CDR1 SSHAT, CDR2 FNYEAQ (reference sequence). After removal of 5 bases from V and 6 bases from J, the junction contained 5 bases not matched to a gene. CDR3 length: 15 amino acids. As DNA, the CDR3 is TGTGCCAGCAGCAAGGGACAGGGGGCGATCAATGAGCAGTTCTTC. Protein product: CASSKGQGAINEQFF.

The chain links TRBV6-6 to TRBJ1-1; 7 nucleotides line up with TRBD1. The junction had 5 bases not matched to a gene; V was cut back by 6 bases and J by 1 base. Germline V gives CDR1 MNHNY, CDR2 SVGAGI (reference sequence). This CDR3 is 14 amino acids long. The CDR3 region is CASSPTGPNTEAFF. CDR3 nucleotides: TGTGCCAGCAGCCCGACAGGGCCGAACACTGAAGCTTTCTTT.

V gene TRBV27 combines with J gene TRBJ1-2; no clear D gene. The length of the CDR3 is 15 residues. Germline CDR1 is MNHEY and CDR2 is SMNVEV (reference sequence). With 5 bases removed from V and 2 bases from J, the gap between germline ends came to 15 bases. CDR3 in amino acids: CASSPQARLNYGYTF. CDR3 nucleotide sequence: TGTGCCAGCAGTCCCCAGGCCAGATTAAACTATGGCTACACCTTC.

The chain uses TRBV12-3 or TRBV12-4 and TRBJ2-7; no reliable D call. The CDR3 extends over 13 amino acids. Deletions cut 2 bases from V and 2 bases from J, with 7 bases between. Here the CDR3 reads CASSLTDTYEQYF. CDR3 nucleotides: TGTGCCAGCAGTTTAACTGATACCTACGAGCAGTACTTC.

The gene calls are TRBV19 and TRBJ2-7; TRBD2 matches 9 bases. V gave up 5 bases and J gave up 1 base; unmatched junction bases: 6. The germline V gene has CDR1 LNHDA and CDR2 SQIVND (reference sequence). The CDR3 covers 15 residues. The chain's CDR3 is CASSDSGGRSYEQYF. CDR3 nucleotides: TGTGCCAGTAGTGATAGCGGGGGCCGTTCCTACGAGCAGTACTTC.